What follows are 13 T cell receptor beta chains derived from one specimen sequenced in a study of a mutant IDH1 vaccine in newly diagnosed glioma. What these receptors recognize is not known. The data were produced by immunoSEQ multiplex PCR, yet TCRdb's version contains in-frame clones alone and is incomplete. The sample yields over 30,000 clones, approximately 90% seen once. Time point specified: week 47, end of study. Vaccine doses each comprised 300 ug of mutant IDH1 20-mer peptide, with topical imiquimod. Sequencing was performed on PBMCs, taken from a glioma patient whose treatment included an IDH1 peptide vaccine. Source of these receptors: a woman in her thirties with glioma.

The chain uses TRBV30 and TRBJ2-7; 11 bases align to TRBD2. Per the germline V gene, CDR1 is GTSNPN and CDR2 is SVGIG (reference sequence). The V and J ends lost 0 bases and 4 bases, in that order; junction bases with no gene match: 5. The CDR3 consists of 15 residues. CDR3 sequence (DNA): TGTGCCTGGAGTGTACCGAGACTAGCGGGGTACGAGCAGTACTTC. Its translation: CAWSVPRLAGYEQYF.

V and J are TRBV4-1 and TRBJ1-4, with D uncertain. CDR3 size: 14 residues. Trimming removed 4 bases at V and 8 bases at J, with 14 bases between. Germline V gene sequence: CDR1 MGHRA, CDR2 YSYEKL. The CDR3 nucleotides read TGCGCCAGCAGCCGCGGCCAGTCGGGCGAAAAACTGTTTTTT. Translation: CASSRGQSGEKLFF.

This chain links TRBV4-2 with TRBJ2-5; 7 bases map to TRBD2. Per germline, CDR1 LGHNA and CDR2 YNFKEQ. The length of the CDR3 is 15 residues. Trimming took 0 bases from V and 2 from J; bases not matched to a gene: 3. The DNA of the CDR3 is TGTGCCAGCAGCCAAGAAGCGGGGCGACAAGAGACCCAGTACTTC. This sequence encodes CASSQEAGRQETQYF.

This chain uses TRBV25-1 with TRBJ1-2; D is ambiguous. The V gene's germline CDR1 is MGHDK and CDR2 SYGVNS. V lost 5 bases and J 8 bases, leaving 18 bases between the germline ends. The CDR3 length is 14 residues. In nucleotides, the CDR3 is TGTGCCAGCAGTACACCTGGGCTCTTTTGGGGCTACACCTTC. Translated: CASSTPGLFWGYTF.

V usage is TRBV10-3 and J usage is TRBJ1-2, with 7 bases aligning to TRBD1. Germline lookup yields CDR1 ENHRY and CDR2 SYGVKD. The CDR3 length is 16 residues. With V trimmed by 5 bases and J by 8 bases, 17 bases remained unmatched. CDR3 sequence: CAISPSYTGVKYGYTF. CDR3 nucleotide sequence: TGTGCCATCAGTCCCTCCTATACAGGGGTCAAGTACGGCTACACCTTC.

The V call is TRBV13, the J call TRBJ1-1, with a tentative D call TRBD1 (5 bases). The CDR3 is 13 amino acids. Germline CDR1 PRHDT, CDR2 FYEKMQ (reference sequence). V was trimmed by 3 bases and J by 5 bases, leaving 10 bases between them. The chain's CDR3 is CASSFPGGTEAFF. In DNA, the CDR3 is TGTGCCAGCAGCTTCCCGGGGGGGACTGAAGCTTTCTTT.

This chain uses TRBV4-3 with TRBJ2-6; TRBD1 might be the D (5 bases). Per the germline V gene, CDR1 is LGHNA and CDR2 is YSLEER. The CDR3 extends over 17 amino acids. Trimming shortened V by 0 bases and J by 3 bases, and 12 bases separated the two germline ends. The CDR3 region has the DNA TGCGCCAGCAGCCAAGATAGGGGTGGGGTTGGGGCCAACGTCCTGACTTTC. It codes for CASSQDRGGVGANVLTF.

V is TRBV4-2 and J is TRBJ1-4; D remains ambiguous. With 1 base removed from V and 3 bases from J, the gap between germline ends came to 6 bases. Germline V gene lookup returns CDR1 LGHNA and CDR2 YNFKEQ. There are 14 residues in the CDR3. The CDR3 DNA sequence: TGTGCCAGCAGCCAAGGAGGTTCTAATGAAAAACTGTTTTTT. Translated, it gives CASSQGGSNEKLFF.

This clone was observed once. The V gene is TRBV5-1, the J gene TRBJ2-1; TRBD2 agrees at 15 bases. CDR1 and CDR2 (germline): SGHRS, YFSETQ. Germline trimming cut 0 bases from V and 6 bases from J; bases unmatched to any gene: 7. This CDR3 has 18 amino acids. Here the CDR3 DNA reads TGCGCCAGCAGCTTGGGGACTAGCGGGGGGGCCCTCGTCAATGAGCAGTTCTTC. It codes for CASSLGTSGGALVNEQFF.

The table lists this clone with a count of one. The chain couples TRBV7-8 to TRBJ1-2; D not resolved. There are 13 residues in the CDR3. The V gene's germline CDR1 is SGHVS and CDR2 FQNEAQ. Deletions cut 4 bases from V and 2 bases from J, with 8 bases between. The CDR3 nucleotides read TGTGCCAGCAGCTCCTCTAGGAACTATGGCTACACCTTC. Its protein is CASSSSRNYGYTF.

The CDR3 loop is CASSSGTNEKLFF. The CDR3 DNA sequence: TGCGCCAGCAGCTCGGGGACTAATGAAAAACTGTTTTTT. V and J are TRBV5-1 and TRBJ1-4; D remains ambiguous. Trimming shortened V by 3 bases and J by 2 bases, and 5 bases separated the two germline ends. Germline V CDR1 and CDR2: SGHRS, YFSETQ. This CDR3 region has 13 residues.

This clone has a single count. The rearrangement joins TRBV10-2 to TRBJ2-7, with 9 nucleotides matching TRBD1. The germline gives CDR1 WSHSY, CDR2 SAAADI. The CDR3 is made up of 12 amino acids. V was clipped by 7 bases and J by 3 bases; unmatched bases: 1. In DNA, the CDR3 is TGCGCCAGCAAGGGACAGGGCTACGAGCAGTACTTC. As protein: CASKGQGYEQYF.

The J gene is TRBJ2-7, the V gene TRBV4-1; D not certain. Germline V gives CDR1 MGHRA, CDR2 YSYEKL. The CDR3 sequence is 13 residues long. V lost 1 base and J lost 4, with 8 bases in between. The CDR3 bases are TGCGCCAGCAGCCAAGTTCAAGATTACGAGCAGTACTTC. Protein: CASSQVQDYEQYF.